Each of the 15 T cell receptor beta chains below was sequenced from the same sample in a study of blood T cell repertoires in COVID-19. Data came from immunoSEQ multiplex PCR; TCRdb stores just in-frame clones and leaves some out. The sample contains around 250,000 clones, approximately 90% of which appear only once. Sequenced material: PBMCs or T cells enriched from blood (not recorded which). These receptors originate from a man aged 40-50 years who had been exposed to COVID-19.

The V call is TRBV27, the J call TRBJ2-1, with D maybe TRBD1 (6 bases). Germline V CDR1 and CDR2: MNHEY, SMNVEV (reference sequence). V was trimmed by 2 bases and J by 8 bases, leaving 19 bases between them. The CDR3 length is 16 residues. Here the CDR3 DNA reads TGTGCCAGCAGTTTACGAGAGGTACAGGGCGGCTATGAGCAGTTCTTC. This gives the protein CASSLREVQGGYEQFF.

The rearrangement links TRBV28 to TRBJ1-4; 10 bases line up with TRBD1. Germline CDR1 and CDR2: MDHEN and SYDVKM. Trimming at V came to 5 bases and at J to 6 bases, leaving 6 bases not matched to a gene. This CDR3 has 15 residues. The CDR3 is CASSVRQGAHEKLFF. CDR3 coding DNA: TGTGCCAGCAGTGTACGACAGGGGGCGCATGAAAAACTGTTTTTT.

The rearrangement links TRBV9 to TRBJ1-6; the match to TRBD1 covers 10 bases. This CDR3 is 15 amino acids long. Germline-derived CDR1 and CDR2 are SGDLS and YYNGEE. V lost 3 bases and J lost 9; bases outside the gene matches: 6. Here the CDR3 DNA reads TGTGCCAGCAGCGCCACCGGGACAGGGGTTTCACCCCTCCACTTT. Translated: CASSATGTGVSPLHF.

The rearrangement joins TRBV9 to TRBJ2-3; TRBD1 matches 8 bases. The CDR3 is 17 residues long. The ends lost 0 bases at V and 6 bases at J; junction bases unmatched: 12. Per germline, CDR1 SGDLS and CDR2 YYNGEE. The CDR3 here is CASSVGGGDRYVDTQYF. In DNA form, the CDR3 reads TGTGCCAGCAGCGTAGGGGGTGGGGACAGGTATGTGGATACGCAGTATTTT.

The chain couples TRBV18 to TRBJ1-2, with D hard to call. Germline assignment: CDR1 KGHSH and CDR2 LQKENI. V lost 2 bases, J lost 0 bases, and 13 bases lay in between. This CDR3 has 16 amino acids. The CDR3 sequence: CASSPTQDSANYGYTF. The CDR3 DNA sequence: TGTGCCAGCTCACCAACTCAGGATTCCGCTAACTATGGCTACACCTTC.

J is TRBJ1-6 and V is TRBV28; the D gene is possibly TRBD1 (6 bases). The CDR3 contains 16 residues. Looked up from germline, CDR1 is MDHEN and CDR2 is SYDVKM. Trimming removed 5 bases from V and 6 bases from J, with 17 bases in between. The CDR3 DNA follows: TGTGCCAGCAGTCCCACTACAGGGCCCATTAATTCACCCCTCCACTTT. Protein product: CASSPTTGPINSPLHF.

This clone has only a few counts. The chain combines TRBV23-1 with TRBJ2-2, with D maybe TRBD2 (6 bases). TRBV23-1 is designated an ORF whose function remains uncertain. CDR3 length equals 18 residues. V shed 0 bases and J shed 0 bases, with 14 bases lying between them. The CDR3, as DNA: TGCGCCAGCAGTCAATCGGAGGCTAGCGCCTCGAACACCGGGGAGCTGTTTTTT. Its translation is CASSQSEASASNTGELFF.

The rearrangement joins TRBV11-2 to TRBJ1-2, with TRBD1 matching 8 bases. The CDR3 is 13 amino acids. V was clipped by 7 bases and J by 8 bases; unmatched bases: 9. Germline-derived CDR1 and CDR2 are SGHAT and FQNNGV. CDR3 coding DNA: TGTGCCAGCAATACCGCAGGGGGCTCGGGCTACACCTTC. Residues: CASNTAGGSGYTF.

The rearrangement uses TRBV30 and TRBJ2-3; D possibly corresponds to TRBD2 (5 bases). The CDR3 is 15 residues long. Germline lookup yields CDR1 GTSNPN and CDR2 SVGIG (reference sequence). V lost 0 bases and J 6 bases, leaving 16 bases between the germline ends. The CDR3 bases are TGTGCCTGGAGTGTAACTAGTACAGCATCGGATACGCAGTATTTT. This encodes CAWSVTSTASDTQYF.

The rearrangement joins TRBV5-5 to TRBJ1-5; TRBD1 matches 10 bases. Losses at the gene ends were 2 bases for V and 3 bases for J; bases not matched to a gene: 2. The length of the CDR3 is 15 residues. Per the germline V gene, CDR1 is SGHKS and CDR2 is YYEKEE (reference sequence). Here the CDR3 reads CASSLDRGLNQPQHF. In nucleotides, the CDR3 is TGTGCCAGCAGCTTAGACAGGGGGCTCAATCAGCCCCAGCATTTT.

The CDR3 spells CSPWTSGRTKVGELFF. For the CDR3, the DNA is TGCAGCCCTTGGACTAGCGGGAGGACAAAGGTCGGGGAGCTGTTTTTT. V usage is TRBV29-1 and J usage is TRBJ2-2, with 14 bases matching TRBD2. Germline CDR1 is SQVTM and CDR2 is ANQGSEA. The CDR3 extends over 16 amino acids. The junction had 12 bases not matched to a gene; V was cut back by 8 bases and J by 7 bases.

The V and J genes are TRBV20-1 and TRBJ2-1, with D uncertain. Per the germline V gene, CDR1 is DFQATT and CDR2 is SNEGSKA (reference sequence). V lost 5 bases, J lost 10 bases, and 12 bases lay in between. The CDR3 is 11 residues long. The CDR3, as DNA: TGCAGTGCTGCCCGTGGGCAGGAGCAGTTCTTC. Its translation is CSAARGQEQFF.

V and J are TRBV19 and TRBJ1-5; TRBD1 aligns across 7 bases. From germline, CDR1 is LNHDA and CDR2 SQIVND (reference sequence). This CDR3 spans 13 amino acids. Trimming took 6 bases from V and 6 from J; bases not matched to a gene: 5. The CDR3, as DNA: TGTGCCAGTAGCGACAGGGTAGGTCAGCCCCAGCATTTT. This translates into CASSDRVGQPQHF. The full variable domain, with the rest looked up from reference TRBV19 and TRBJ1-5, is DGGITQSPKYLFRKEGQNVTLSCEQNLNHDAMYWYRQDPGQGLRLIYYSQIVNDFQKGDIAEGYSVSREKKESFPLTVTSAQKNPTAFYLCASSDRVGQPQHFGDGTRLSIL.

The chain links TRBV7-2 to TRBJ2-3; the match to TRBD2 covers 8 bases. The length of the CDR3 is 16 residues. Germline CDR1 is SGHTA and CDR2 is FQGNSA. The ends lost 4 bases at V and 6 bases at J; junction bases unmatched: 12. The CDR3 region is CASSSRAGVSTDTQYF. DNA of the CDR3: TGTGCCAGCAGCTCTAGAGCGGGAGTCAGTACTGATACGCAGTATTTT.

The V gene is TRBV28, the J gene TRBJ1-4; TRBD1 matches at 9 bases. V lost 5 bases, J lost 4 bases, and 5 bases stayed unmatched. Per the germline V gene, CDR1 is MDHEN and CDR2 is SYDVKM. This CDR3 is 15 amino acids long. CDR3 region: CASSQTGGSNEKLFF. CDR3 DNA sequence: TGTGCCAGCAGTCAAACAGGGGGCAGTAATGAAAAACTGTTTTTT. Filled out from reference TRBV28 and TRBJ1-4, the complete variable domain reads DVKVTQSSRYLVKRTGEKVFLECVQDMDHENMFWYRQDPGLGLRLIYFSYDVKMKEKGDIPEGYSVSREKKERFSLILESASTNQTSMYLCASSQTGGSNEKLFFGSGTQLSVL.